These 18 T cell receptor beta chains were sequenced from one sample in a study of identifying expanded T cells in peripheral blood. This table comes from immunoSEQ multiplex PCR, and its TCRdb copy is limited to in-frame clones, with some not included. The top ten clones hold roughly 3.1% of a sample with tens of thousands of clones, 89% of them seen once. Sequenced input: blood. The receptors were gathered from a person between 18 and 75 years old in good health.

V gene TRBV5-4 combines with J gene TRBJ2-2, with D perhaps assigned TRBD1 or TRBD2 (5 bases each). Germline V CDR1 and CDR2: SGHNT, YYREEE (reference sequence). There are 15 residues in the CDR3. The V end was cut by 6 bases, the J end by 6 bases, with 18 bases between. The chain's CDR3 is CASTRSGQGAGELFF. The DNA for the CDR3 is TGTGCCAGCACCCGTTCGGGGCAGGGAGCCGGGGAGCTGTTTTTT. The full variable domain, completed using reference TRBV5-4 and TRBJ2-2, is ETGVTQSPTHLIKTRGQQVTLRCSSQSGHNTVSWYQQALGQGPQFIFQYYREEENGRGNFPPRFSGLQFPNYSSELNVNALELDDSALYLCASTRSGQGAGELFFGEGSRLTVL.

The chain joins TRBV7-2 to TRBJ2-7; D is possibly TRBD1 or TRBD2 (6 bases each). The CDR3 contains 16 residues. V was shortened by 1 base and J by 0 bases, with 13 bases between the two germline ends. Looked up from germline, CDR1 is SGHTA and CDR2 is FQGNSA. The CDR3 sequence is CASSLVGGQSSYEQYF. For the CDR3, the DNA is TGTGCCAGCAGCTTAGTTGGGGGGCAGTCCTCCTACGAGCAGTACTTC.

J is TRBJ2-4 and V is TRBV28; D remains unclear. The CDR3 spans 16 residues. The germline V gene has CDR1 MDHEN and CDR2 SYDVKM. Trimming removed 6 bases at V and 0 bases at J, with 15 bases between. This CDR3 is CASSLPSWLAKNIQYF. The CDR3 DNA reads TGTGCCAGCAGCCTGCCGAGTTGGCTAGCCAAAAACATTCAGTACTTC. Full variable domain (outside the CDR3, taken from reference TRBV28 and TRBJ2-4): DVKVTQSSRYLVKRTGEKVFLECVQDMDHENMFWYRQDPGLGLRLIYFSYDVKMKEKGDIPEGYSVSREKKERFSLILESASTNQTSMYLCASSLPSWLAKNIQYFGAGTRLSVL.

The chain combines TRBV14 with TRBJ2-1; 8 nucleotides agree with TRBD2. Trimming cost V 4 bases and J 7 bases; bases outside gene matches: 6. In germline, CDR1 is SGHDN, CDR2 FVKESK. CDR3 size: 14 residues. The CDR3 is CASSLGGAGNEQFF. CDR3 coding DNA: TGTGCCAGCAGCCTCGGGGGGGCCGGTAATGAGCAGTTCTTC.

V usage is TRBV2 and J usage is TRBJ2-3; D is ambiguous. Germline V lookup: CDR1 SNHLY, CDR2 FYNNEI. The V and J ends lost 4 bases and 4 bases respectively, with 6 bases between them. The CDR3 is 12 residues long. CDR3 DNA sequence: TGTGCCAGCAGTGTGGTCGCAGATACGCAGTATTTT. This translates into CASSVVADTQYF.

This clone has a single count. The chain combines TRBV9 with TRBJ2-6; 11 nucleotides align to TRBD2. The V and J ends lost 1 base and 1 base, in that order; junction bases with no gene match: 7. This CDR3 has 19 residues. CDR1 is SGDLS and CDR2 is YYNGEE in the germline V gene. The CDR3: CASSVSRGTSGSGANVLTF. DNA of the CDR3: TGTGCCAGCAGCGTATCCCGCGGGACTAGCGGATCTGGGGCCAACGTCCTGACTTTC.

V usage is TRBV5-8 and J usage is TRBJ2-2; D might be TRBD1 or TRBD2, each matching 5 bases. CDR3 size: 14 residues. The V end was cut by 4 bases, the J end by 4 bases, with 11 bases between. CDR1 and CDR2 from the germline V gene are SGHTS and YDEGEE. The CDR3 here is CASSPTGRTGELFF. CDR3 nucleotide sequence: TGTGCCAGCAGCCCGACGGGGCGCACCGGGGAGCTGTTTTTT.

Written as DNA, the CDR3 is TGTGCCAGTAGTCTATGGACAGGGAACACCGGGGAGCTGTTTTTT. Translated: CASSLWTGNTGELFF. The V call is TRBV19, the J call TRBJ2-2, with TRBD1 identical over 7 bases. Trimming cost V 5 bases and J 1 base; bases outside gene matches: 4. In germline, CDR1 is LNHDA, CDR2 SQIVND (reference sequence). The CDR3 runs 15 residues.

The CDR3, as DNA: TGTGCCAGCAGCACGGGACTAGCGGGGCAATACGAGCAGTACTTC. Encoded protein: CASSTGLAGQYEQYF. This sequence joins TRBV13 and TRBJ2-7; TRBD2 agrees at 13 bases. The junction had 5 bases not matched to a gene; V was cut back by 5 bases and J by 4 bases. Germline assignment: CDR1 PRHDT and CDR2 FYEKMQ (reference sequence). This CDR3 spans 15 amino acids. Full variable domain (missing parts from reference TRBV13 and TRBJ2-7): AAGVIQSPRHLIKEKRETATLKCYPIPRHDTVYWYQQGPGQDPQFLISFYEKMQSDKGSIPDRFSAQQFSDYHSELNMSSLELGDSALYFCASSTGLAGQYEQYFGPGTRLTVT.

The CDR3 nucleotides read TGTGCCAGCAGCATTGGGCGGGGTTCCGAGCAGTACTTC. Its translation: CASSIGRGSEQYF. The rearrangement uses TRBV11-2 and TRBJ2-7; possibly TRBD2 for D (6 bases). From germline, CDR1 is SGHAT and CDR2 FQNNGV. V was pared by 5 bases and J by 6 bases, with 14 bases between. The CDR3 is 13 residues long.

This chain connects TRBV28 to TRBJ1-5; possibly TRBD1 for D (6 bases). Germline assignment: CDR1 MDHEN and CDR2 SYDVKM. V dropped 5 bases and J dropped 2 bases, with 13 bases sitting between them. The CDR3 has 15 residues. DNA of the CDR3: TGTGCCAGCAGTCCCGTCAGGGGCGGCAATCAGCCCCAGCATTTT. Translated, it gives CASSPVRGGNQPQHF.

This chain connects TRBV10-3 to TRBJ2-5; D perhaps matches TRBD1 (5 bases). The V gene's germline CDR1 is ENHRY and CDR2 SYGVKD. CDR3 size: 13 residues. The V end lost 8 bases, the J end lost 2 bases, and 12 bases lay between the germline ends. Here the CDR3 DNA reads TGTGCCATCGGCAGGGCCCTTCAAGAGACCCAGTACTTC. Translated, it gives CAIGRALQETQYF.

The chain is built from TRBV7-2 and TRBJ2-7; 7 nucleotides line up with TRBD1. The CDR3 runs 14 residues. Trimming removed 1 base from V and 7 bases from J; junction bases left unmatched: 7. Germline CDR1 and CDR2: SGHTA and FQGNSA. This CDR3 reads CASSLDGQVTEQYF. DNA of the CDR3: TGTGCCAGCAGCTTAGACGGACAGGTTACGGAGCAGTACTTC.

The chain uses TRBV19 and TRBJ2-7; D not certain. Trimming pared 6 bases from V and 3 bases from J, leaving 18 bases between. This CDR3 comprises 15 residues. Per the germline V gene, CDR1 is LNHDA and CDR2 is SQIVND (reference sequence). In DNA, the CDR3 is TGTGCCAGTAGCCGAAGCCCCGGTGGTAGCTACGAGCAGTACTTC. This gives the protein CASSRSPGGSYEQYF.

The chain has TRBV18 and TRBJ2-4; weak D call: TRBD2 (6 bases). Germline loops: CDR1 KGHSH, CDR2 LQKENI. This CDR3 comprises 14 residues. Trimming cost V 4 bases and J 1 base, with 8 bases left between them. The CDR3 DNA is TGTGCCAGCTCACGGGGGGATGCCAAAAACATTCAGTACTTC. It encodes CASSRGDAKNIQYF.

CDR3 DNA: TGCAGTGCTAGTATCTATGAGCAGTTCTTC. This encodes CSASIYEQFF. The J gene is TRBJ2-1, the V gene TRBV20-1; D call uncertain. The CDR3 has 10 amino acids. The ends were cut back, 3 bases at V and 8 bases at J, with 5 bases in the middle. CDR1 DFQATT and CDR2 SNEGSKA come from the germline V gene (reference sequence).

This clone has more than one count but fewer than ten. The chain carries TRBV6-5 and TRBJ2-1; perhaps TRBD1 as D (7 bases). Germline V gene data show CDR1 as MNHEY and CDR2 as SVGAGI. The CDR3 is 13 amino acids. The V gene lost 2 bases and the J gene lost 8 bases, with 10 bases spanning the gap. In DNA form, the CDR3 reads TGTGCCAGCAGTTACGACAGGGACTATGAGCAGTTCTTC. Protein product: CASSYDRDYEQFF.

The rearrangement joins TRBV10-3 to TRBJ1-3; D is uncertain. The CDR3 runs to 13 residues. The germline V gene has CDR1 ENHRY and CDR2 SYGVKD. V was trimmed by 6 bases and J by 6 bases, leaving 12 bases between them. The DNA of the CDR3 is TGTGCCATCAGGAGAGGGTCTTTAAACACCATATATTTT. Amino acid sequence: CAIRRGSLNTIYF.